Presented here are 3 T cell receptor beta chains from one specimen sequenced in a study of CD8+ T cells in alopecia areata (dated by TCRdb to the late 2010s). The library was generated by the immunoSEQ multiplex PCR assay. To provide template for TCR sequencing, every sample had RNA extracted and reverse transcribed into cDNA. TCRdb carries this immuneACCESS record with in-frame sequences only. Its versions omit some clonotypes, under half of them owing to an unresolved V gene in the studies checked, with the rest unexplained. The sample data list approximately 180,000 clones, and over 50% of these were observed just once. The top ten clones comprise roughly 14% of the sample. The sample's time point label, in plain terms: baseline before oral tofacitinib. The sequences come from CD4+ T cells sorted from blood, collected at week 0. Every receptor here comes from a human donor with alopecia areata.

The rearrangement uses TRBV11-3 and TRBJ1-1, with D maybe TRBD1 (6 bases). CDR1 and CDR2 (germline): SGHNT, YENEEA. This CDR3 has 15 residues. V lost 4 bases and J 1 base, leaving 13 bases between the germline ends. CDR3 sequence: CASSSSRGENTEAFF. The CDR3 region has the DNA TGTGCCAGCAGCTCTTCCAGGGGAGAGAACACTGAAGCTTTCTTT. Variable domain in full (rest from reference TRBV11-3 and TRBJ1-1): EAGVVQSPRYKIIEKKQPVAFWCNPISGHNTLYWYLQNLGQGPELLIRYENEEAVDDSQLPKDRFSAERLKGVDSTLKIQPAELGDSAVYLCASSSSRGENTEAFFGQGTRLTVV.

The V call is TRBV29-1, the J call TRBJ2-5, with TRBD2 matching 10 bases. The CDR3 has 15 amino acids. V lost 7 bases, J lost 4 bases, and 12 bases stayed unmatched. Germline V lookup: CDR1 SQVTM, CDR2 ANQGSEA. In DNA, the CDR3 is TGCAGCGCCTCCCCAGCGGGGGGGCCGGGAGAGACCCAGTACTTC. This translates into CSASPAGGPGETQYF.

V gene TRBV11-2 combines with J gene TRBJ2-5; 9 bases line up with TRBD1. The CDR3 has 15 residues. The germline gives CDR1 SGHAT, CDR2 FQNNGV. Trimming took 6 bases from V and 4 from J; bases not matched to a gene: 9. In DNA, the CDR3 is TGTGCCAGCAGTTACAGGGGGCGCGTCTCAGAGACCCAGTACTTC. This translates into CASSYRGRVSETQYF.